The 25 T cell receptor beta chains presented below share a single source sample, sequenced in a study of somatic mutations in cytotoxic T cells in rheumatoid arthritis. The assay was immunoSEQ multiplex PCR, and TCRdb's table has in-frame clones only and misses some. The repertoire holds 6,000 to 7,500 clones, with 80% to 90% as singletons. Sample: CD8+ T cells sorted from blood. The receptors stem from a woman in her seventies with rheumatoid arthritis.

The CDR3 region is CASSLVRNEQFF. In DNA form, the CDR3 reads TGTGCCAGCAGCTTAGTTCGGAATGAGCAGTTCTTC. V usage is TRBV7-2 and J usage is TRBJ2-1, with D unresolved. CDR1 is SGHTA, CDR2 FQGNSA, per germline. V was clipped by 1 base and J by 7 bases, with 5 bases between them. CDR3 size: 12 residues. The complete variable domain, with remaining parts taken from reference TRBV7-2 and TRBJ2-1, reads GAGVSQSPSNKVTEKGKDVELRCDPISGHTALYWYRQSLGQGLEFLIYFQGNSAPDKSGLPSDRFSAERTGGSVSTLTIQRTQQEDSAVYLCASSLVRNEQFFGPGTRLTVL.

This chain links TRBV19 with TRBJ2-5, with D perhaps TRBD1 (6 bases). Trimming left V 7 bases short and J 2 bases short, with 14 bases between. This CDR3 comprises 14 residues. From germline, CDR1 is LNHDA and CDR2 SQIVND (reference sequence). CDR3 protein: CASTNTGRQETQYF. The CDR3 DNA reads as TGTGCCAGTACTAACACAGGGAGACAAGAGACCCAGTACTTC.

This chain connects TRBV25-1 to TRBJ1-2; D might be TRBD1 (5 bases). V was cut by 8 bases and J by 2 bases, with 6 bases left in between. This CDR3 has 11 amino acids. The germline CDR1 and CDR2 sequences are MGHDK and SYGVNS. CDR3 sequence (DNA): TGTGCCAGCCGACAGAACTATGGCTACACCTTC. This gives the protein CASRQNYGYTF.

This clone was detected once. The chain joins TRBV27 to TRBJ2-7; TRBD2 agrees at 9 bases. Looked up from germline, CDR1 is MNHEY and CDR2 is SMNVEV (reference sequence). J was trimmed by 0 bases and V by 2 bases; bases with no gene match: 5. The CDR3 is 16 amino acids. In DNA, the CDR3 is TGTGCCAGCAGTTTAGGGAATAGCGGGAGCTCCTACGAGCAGTACTTC. The encoded protein is CASSLGNSGSSYEQYF.

V is TRBV27 and J is TRBJ2-1, with TRBD2 matching 7 bases. The CDR3 runs 11 residues. The V gene end was trimmed by 2 bases and the J gene end by 14 bases; junction bases not matched to a gene: 3. CDR1 and CDR2 from the germline V gene are MNHEY and SMNVEV (reference sequence). CDR3 sequence: CASSLGREEFF. The CDR3 DNA follows: TGTGCCAGCAGTTTAGGTCGGGAGGAGTTCTTC.

V is TRBV21-1 and J is TRBJ2-3; TRBD2 was called by the table and not checked on the DNA. TRBV21-1 corresponds to a pseudogene. The CDR3 covers 19 residues. CDR3 sequence reads: CASSKETIKENSSPDTQYF. CDR3 DNA sequence: TGTGCCAGCAGCAAAGAGACTATTAAGGAAAATTCGTCCCCAGATACGCAGTATTTT.

The rearrangement links TRBV9 to TRBJ1-4; unclear D gene. The CDR3 totals 16 residues. Germline CDR1 is SGDLS and CDR2 is YYNGEE. V shed 3 bases and J shed 7 bases, with 19 bases lying between them. The CDR3 nucleotides read TGTGCCAGCAGCGCCCCCGTGGGAGGAGGGAGTGAAAAACTGTTTTTT. Protein: CASSAPVGGGSEKLFF.

The CDR3 region is CASSSSNYGYTF. The CDR3 DNA follows: TGTGCCAGCAGTTCCAGTAACTATGGCTACACCTTC. The rearrangement joins TRBV5-4 to TRBJ1-2; D gene ambiguous. The CDR3 is 12 residues long. Germline CDR1 and CDR2: SGHNT and YYREEE (reference sequence). V gave up 5 bases and J gave up 1 base, with 6 bases separating them.

The J gene is TRBJ2-1, the V gene TRBV4-3; TRBD1 matches 7 bases. The CDR3 runs to 17 residues. Germline assignment: CDR1 LGHNA and CDR2 YSLEER. Germline trimming cut 1 base from V and 0 bases from J; bases unmatched to any gene: 6. In nucleotides, the CDR3 is TGCGCCAGCAGCCAAGGGACAGGCCAGAGCTCCTACAATGAGCAGTTCTTC. Its protein is CASSQGTGQSSYNEQFF.

The J gene is TRBJ2-7, the V gene TRBV27, with 8 nucleotides matching TRBD2. Losses at the gene ends were 5 bases for V and 2 bases for J; bases not matched to a gene: 5. Germline loops: CDR1 MNHEY, CDR2 SMNVEV (reference sequence). The CDR3 spans 14 residues. Here the CDR3 DNA reads TGTGCCAGCAGTAACGAGCGGGGGCCCTACGAGCAGTACTTC. It specifies CASSNERGPYEQYF.

This clone has just a few counts. The chain employs TRBV11-2 and TRBJ2-1; perhaps TRBD2 as D (6 bases). V was pared by 3 bases and J by 4 bases, with 13 bases between. The germline CDR1 and CDR2 sequences are SGHAT and FQNNGV. The CDR3 spans 15 residues. The CDR3 spells CASSLSSGSYNEQFF. CDR3 sequence (DNA): TGTGCCAGCAGCTTGAGTAGCGGAAGTTACAATGAGCAGTTCTTC. The full variable domain, its missing parts supplied by reference TRBV11-2 and TRBJ2-1, is EAGVAQSPRYKIIEKRQSVAFWCNPISGHATLYWYQQILGQGPKLLIQFQNNGVVDDSQLPKDRFSAERLKGVDSTLKIQPAKLEDSAVYLCASSLSSGSYNEQFFGPGTRLTVL.

This rearrangement joins TRBV4-2 to TRBJ1-2; 7 nucleotides line up with TRBD1. With 0 bases clipped from V and 3 bases from J, the junction kept 7 bases outside the gene matches. The CDR3 runs 16 residues. CDR1 is LGHNA, CDR2 YNFKEQ, per germline. CDR3: CASSQEGQINYYGYTF. CDR3 in DNA: TGTGCCAGCAGCCAAGAGGGACAGATAAACTACTATGGCTACACCTTC.

The CDR3 protein is CSVGEESYEQYF. The CDR3 DNA is TGCAGCGTTGGCGAAGAATCCTACGAGCAGTACTTC. The genes are TRBV29-1 and TRBJ2-7; D is uncertain. V was pared by 4 bases and J by 1 base, with 8 bases between. The CDR3 is made up of 12 amino acids. Germline CDR1 SQVTM, CDR2 ANQGSEA.

V and J are TRBV27 and TRBJ2-3, with TRBD2 matching 11 bases. The V gene's germline CDR1 is MNHEY and CDR2 SMNVEV (reference sequence). Losses at the gene ends were 6 bases for V and 1 base for J; bases not matched to a gene: 6. The CDR3 spans 16 residues. DNA of the CDR3: TGTGCCAGCAGGTTCACTAGCGGGAGAGGCACAGATACGCAGTATTTT. Protein product: CASRFTSGRGTDTQYF.

This sequence joins TRBV11-2 and TRBJ2-1, with D perhaps TRBD2 (7 bases). V lost 3 bases and J lost 0, with 9 bases in between. The CDR3 loop spans 15 amino acids. Germline loops: CDR1 SGHAT, CDR2 FQNNGV. Here the CDR3 reads CASSLGGGSYNEQFF. As DNA, the CDR3 is TGTGCCAGCAGCTTGGGAGGGGGCTCCTACAATGAGCAGTTCTTC. Using reference TRBV11-2 and TRBJ2-1 for the parts outside the CDR3, the full variable domain is EAGVAQSPRYKIIEKRQSVAFWCNPISGHATLYWYQQILGQGPKLLIQFQNNGVVDDSQLPKDRFSAERLKGVDSTLKIQPAKLEDSAVYLCASSLGGGSYNEQFFGPGTRLTVL.

V gene TRBV11-3 combines with J gene TRBJ1-5; maybe TRBD1 (6 bases). V dropped 5 bases and J dropped 8 bases, with 13 bases sitting between them. The CDR3 has 13 amino acids. Germline V lookup: CDR1 SGHNT, CDR2 YENEEA. The CDR3 bases are TGTGCCAGCAGCCCCGGGAGGGGGAAGCCCCAGCATTTT. It encodes CASSPGRGKPQHF.

The CDR3 loop reads CASSVGGTATFSGNTIYF. CDR3 coding DNA: TGTGCCAGCAGCGTAGGGGGGACAGCCACCTTCTCTGGAAACACCATATATTTT. V usage is TRBV9 and J usage is TRBJ1-3, with 7 bases matching TRBD1. Germline V lookup: CDR1 SGDLS, CDR2 YYNGEE. This CDR3 is built from 18 residues. The junction had 9 bases not matched to a gene; V was cut back by 0 bases and J by 0 bases.

The chain is built from TRBV11-2 and TRBJ2-7, with 8 positions matching TRBD1. This CDR3 is built from 17 residues. Germline trimming cut 0 bases from V and 1 base from J; bases unmatched to any gene: 8. In germline, CDR1 is SGHAT, CDR2 FQNNGV. CDR3 DNA: TGTGCCAGCAGCTTAGATCGGCGGACAGGGATTTCCTACGAGCAGTACTTC. It translates to CASSLDRRTGISYEQYF.

The rearrangement uses TRBV5-6 and TRBJ1-1, with D possibly matching TRBD1 (5 bases). This CDR3 spans 16 amino acids. The ends were cut back, 2 bases at V and 0 bases at J, with 14 bases in the middle. Germline assignment: CDR1 SGHDT and CDR2 YYEEEE. The CDR3 DNA reads as TGTGCCAGCAGCTTCTTGACAGCCATTATGAACACTGAAGCTTTCTTT. This sequence encodes CASSFLTAIMNTEAFF.

The J gene is TRBJ2-7, the V gene TRBV11-2, with D perhaps matching TRBD1 (6 bases). Germline CDR1 SGHAT, CDR2 FQNNGV. This CDR3 region has 15 residues. Between the trimmed V and J ends, which lost 6 bases and 3 bases, there was a span of 18 bases. CDR3 nucleotide sequence: TGTGCCAGCAGGTATGGACTGGGACAAAACTACGAGCAGTACTTC. It yields the protein CASRYGLGQNYEQYF.

This chain links TRBV19 with TRBJ1-1; TRBD1 is a possible D gene (6 bases). V dropped 2 bases and J dropped 2 bases, with 9 bases sitting between them. This CDR3 has 14 amino acids. Germline V lookup: CDR1 LNHDA, CDR2 SQIVND (reference sequence). CDR3 bases: TGTGCCAGTAGTATAATAGGGGGTAACACTGAAGCTTTCTTT. This codes for CASSIIGGNTEAFF.

V and J are TRBV9 and TRBJ2-7; weak D call: TRBD2 (7 bases). The CDR3 has 14 residues. The V gene's germline CDR1 is SGDLS and CDR2 YYNGEE. V gave up 3 bases and J gave up 3 bases, with 13 bases separating them. In nucleotides, the CDR3 is TGTGCCAGCAGCGAGGGGGGGGTTCTCTACGAGCAGTACTTC. Translated, it gives CASSEGGVLYEQYF.

DNA for the CDR3: TGTGCCAGCAGTGAGTTCGGGTATAAGCAAGAGACCCAGTACTTC. As protein: CASSEFGYKQETQYF. V gene TRBV2 combines with J gene TRBJ2-5; D not certain. V was trimmed by 3 bases and J by 2 bases, leaving 13 bases between them. Germline CDR1 SNHLY, CDR2 FYNNEI. The CDR3 spans 15 residues.

The J gene is TRBJ2-4, the V gene TRBV11-3; 8 nucleotides agree with TRBD2. Per the germline V gene, CDR1 is SGHNT and CDR2 is YENEEA. This CDR3 has 18 amino acids. V dropped 1 base and J dropped 0; count of bases not matched to a gene: 8. CDR3 region: CASSLGIRLARAKNIQYF. The DNA of the CDR3 is TGTGCCAGCAGCTTAGGTATACGACTAGCGAGAGCCAAAAACATTCAGTACTTC. The full variable domain, its missing parts supplied by reference TRBV11-3 and TRBJ2-4, is EAGVVQSPRYKIIEKKQPVAFWCNPISGHNTLYWYLQNLGQGPELLIRYENEEAVDDSQLPKDRFSAERLKGVDSTLKIQPAELGDSAVYLCASSLGIRLARAKNIQYFGAGTRLSVL.

This clone was seen only a few times. The chain couples TRBV6-5 to TRBJ2-1; TRBD2 agrees at 9 bases. The V gene's germline CDR1 is MNHEY and CDR2 SVGAGI. This CDR3 is built from 15 residues. J gave up 6 bases and V 6 bases, and 9 bases lay outside the gene matches. The CDR3 spells CASSVIGGGGNEQFF. The CDR3 DNA is TGTGCCAGCAGCGTAATCGGCGGGGGGGGCAATGAGCAGTTCTTC.